This passage covers 11 T cell receptor beta chains from one sample sequenced in a study of blood T cell repertoires in COVID-19. The method was immunoSEQ multiplex PCR; TCRdb's version includes in-frame clones alone and lacks a portion of them. The sample shows roughly 220,000 clones, 84% of them seen only once. The sequencing sample was made of peripheral blood. These receptors all stem from a woman aged 55 to 70 with acute or convalescent COVID-19.

J is TRBJ2-7 and V is TRBV6-5, with D uncertain. V was trimmed by 7 bases and J by 1 base, leaving 5 bases between them. This CDR3 has 11 amino acids. The germline gives CDR1 MNHEY, CDR2 SVGAGI. CDR3 region: CASKTSYEQYF. Written as DNA, the CDR3 is TGTGCCAGCAAAACTTCCTACGAGCAGTACTTC.

The chain carries TRBV11-2 and TRBJ1-2; 7 bases fit TRBD1. Germline trimming cut 1 base from V and 7 bases from J; bases unmatched to any gene: 3. In germline, CDR1 is SGHAT, CDR2 FQNNGV. CDR3 size: 13 residues. CDR3 in DNA: TGTGCCAGCAGCTTAGGACAGGGCGTTGGCTACACCTTC. It encodes CASSLGQGVGYTF.

The chain uses TRBV6-6 and TRBJ1-1; D may be TRBD1 (6 bases). CDR3 length: 15 residues. Germline assignment: CDR1 MNHNY and CDR2 SVGAGI (reference sequence). Trimming took 5 bases from V and 4 from J, leaving 17 bases between them. The chain's CDR3 is CASSRSTTGSTEAFF. The CDR3 coding sequence is TGTGCCAGCAGTCGATCCACTACAGGGTCCACTGAAGCTTTCTTT.

The CDR3 protein is CASSQDHREPNYGYTF. In DNA, the CDR3 is TGCGCCAGCAGCCAAGACCACAGGGAGCCCAACTATGGCTACACCTTC. The chain is built from TRBV4-1 and TRBJ1-2; D is possibly TRBD1 (6 bases). The V gene lost 0 bases and the J gene lost 2 bases, with 13 bases spanning the gap. This CDR3 region has 16 residues. The germline gives CDR1 MGHRA, CDR2 YSYEKL.

The V gene is TRBV12-5, the J gene TRBJ1-2, with D possibly TRBD1 on 6 matching bases. The V end was cut by 6 bases, the J end by 4 bases, with 18 bases between. CDR1 is LGHNT, CDR2 FRNRAP, per germline. The length of the CDR3 is 15 residues. The CDR3 protein is CASGQQGLKSYGYTF. In nucleotides, the CDR3 is TGTGCTAGTGGACAACAGGGCCTCAAATCCTATGGCTACACCTTC.

The CDR3 loop is CAWSVPWPGGNSPLHF. CDR3 coding DNA: TGTGCCTGGAGTGTACCATGGCCAGGCGGGAATTCACCCCTCCACTTT. The chain couples TRBV30 to TRBJ1-6; D uncertain. Germline CDR1 and CDR2: GTSNPN and SVGIG (reference sequence). CDR3 size: 16 residues. Trimming shortened V by 0 bases and J by 7 bases, and 16 bases separated the two germline ends.

This chain connects TRBV7-9 to TRBJ2-2, with a tentative D call TRBD2 (5 bases). The CDR3 length is 16 residues. CDR1 is SEHNR and CDR2 is FQNEAQ in the germline V gene (reference sequence). With 2 bases removed from V and 4 bases from J, the gap between germline ends came to 14 bases. CDR3 DNA sequence: TGTGCCAGCAGCTTACTCCGCGCGAGCGGCACCGGGGAGCTGTTTTTT. Amino acid sequence: CASSLLRASGTGELFF.

The chain uses TRBV11-2 and TRBJ1-5; D remains ambiguous. Deletions cut 2 bases from V and 6 bases from J, with 8 bases between. The CDR3 sequence is 13 residues long. CDR1 and CDR2 (germline): SGHAT, FQNNGV. CDR3 sequence reads: CASSLQGGQPQHF. CDR3 nucleotides: TGTGCCAGCAGCTTACAAGGCGGTCAGCCCCAGCATTTT.

The rearrangement links TRBV28 to TRBJ2-7; 7 bases are shared with TRBD1. From germline, CDR1 is MDHEN and CDR2 SYDVKM. Trimming cost V 2 bases and J 6 bases; bases outside gene matches: 4. The CDR3 is 13 residues long. CDR3 nucleotide sequence: TGTGCCAGCAGTTTAACAGGGGTACGCGAGCAGTACTTC. This sequence encodes CASSLTGVREQYF.

This sequence joins TRBV5-8 and TRBJ1-6, with TRBD1 matching 9 bases. V shed 0 bases and J 8 bases; nucleotides not matched to a gene: 3. Germline CDR1 reads SGHTS; CDR2 reads YDEGEE. The CDR3 is made up of 15 amino acids. The CDR3 nucleotides read TGTGCCAGCAGCTTGGAGGGGACAGGGCATTCACCCCTCCACTTT. Amino acids: CASSLEGTGHSPLHF.

This clone was seen only a few times. J is TRBJ1-3 and V is TRBV5-1; the D gene is possibly TRBD1 (6 bases). The CDR3 has 16 residues. Looked up from germline, CDR1 is SGHRS and CDR2 is YFSETQ. V shed 5 bases and J shed 4 bases, with 19 bases lying between them. The CDR3 sequence is CASSLTGIVAGNTIYF. The DNA of the CDR3 is TGCGCCAGCAGTTTAACAGGGATTGTAGCGGGAAACACCATATATTTT.